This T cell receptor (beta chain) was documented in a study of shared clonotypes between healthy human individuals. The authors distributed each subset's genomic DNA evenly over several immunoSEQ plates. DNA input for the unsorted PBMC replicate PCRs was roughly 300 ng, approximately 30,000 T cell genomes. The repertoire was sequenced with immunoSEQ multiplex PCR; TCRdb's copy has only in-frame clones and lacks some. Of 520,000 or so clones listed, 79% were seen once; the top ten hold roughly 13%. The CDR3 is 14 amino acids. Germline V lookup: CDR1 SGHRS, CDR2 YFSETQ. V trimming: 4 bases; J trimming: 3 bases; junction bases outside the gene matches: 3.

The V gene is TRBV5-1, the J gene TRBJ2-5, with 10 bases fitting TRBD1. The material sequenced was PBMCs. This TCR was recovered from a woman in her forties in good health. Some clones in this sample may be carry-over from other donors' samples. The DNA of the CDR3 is TGCGCCAGCAGCCTTGGGACAGGGGAAGAGACCCAGTACTTC. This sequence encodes CASSLGTGEETQYF. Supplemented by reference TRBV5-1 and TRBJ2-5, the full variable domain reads KAGVTQTPRYLIKTRGQQVTLSCSPISGHRSVSWYQQTPGQGLQFLFEYFSETQRNKGNFPGRFSGRQFSNSRSEMNVSTLELGDSALYLCASSLGTGEETQYFGPGTRLLVL.